These T cell receptor beta chains were read from a single sample in a study of Ad26.COV2.S vaccination and SARS-CoV-2 variants. Clones were sequenced by immunoSEQ multiplex PCR, and TCRdb holds only the in-frame ones, with some missing. The repertoire includes roughly 300,000 clones, about 88% of them detected once, and about 6.4% sits in the top ten. This specimen consisted of peripheral blood, obtained in a trial of Ad26.COV2.S vaccine versus placebo. Source of these receptors: a person aged 18-60 years who received the Ad26.COV2.S COVID-19 vaccine or a placebo. CDR3s include the opening cysteine and the closing phenylalanine or tryptophan. A D gene is named only where the DNA matches it firmly. Not every row has a clone size; where given, it reads once, few, many or a size class.

j_call | clone_size | v_call | d_call | cdr3_nt | cdr3_aa
TRBJ2-2 | NA | TRBV29-1 | NA | TGCAGCGTTTCAAAGGTCGCGAACACCGGGGAGCTGTTTTTT | CSVSKVANTGELFF
TRBJ2-7 | NA | TRBV5-8 | NA | TGTGCCAGCAGCTTGGCCCAGGGAAATGGATACGAGCAGTACTTC | CASSLAQGNGYEQYF
TRBJ1-4 | few | TRBV28 | NA | TGTGCCAGCAGCGGTAATGAAAAACTGTTTTTT | CASSGNEKLFF
TRBJ2-7 | NA | TRBV13 | NA | TGTGCCATCTCGATGGGGGGATACTACGAGCAGTACTTC | CAISMGGYYEQYF
TRBJ1-1 | NA | TRBV7-3 | NA | TGTGCCAGCAGCCCCAGTGTAGGGATAAACACTGAAGCTTTCTTT | CASSPSVGINTEAFF
TRBJ2-3 | NA | TRBV11-3 | TRBD2 | TGTGCCAGCAGTTCCTTTAGCGGGGGGGCAGCAGATACGCAGTATTTT | CASSSFSGGAADTQYF
TRBJ1-5 | few | TRBV5-6 | TRBD1 | TGTGCCAGCAGCTACACGGGACAGGCCTTCAATCAGCCCCAGCATTTT | CASSYTGQAFNQPQHF
TRBJ2-6 | NA | TRBV7-2 | NA | TGTGCCAGCAGCTTAATCCCTTCTGGGGCCAACGTCCTGACTTTC | CASSLIPSGANVLTF
TRBJ1-1 | NA | TRBV30 | NA | TGTGCCTGGATCACCGGATCGAGAGCGGCTTTCTTT | CAWITGSRAAFF
TRBJ1-1 | few | TRBV7-8 | NA | TGTGCCAGCAGCCCGATACCAGCGGAAGCTTTCTTT | CASSPIPAEAFF
TRBJ2-7 | NA | TRBV19 | NA | TGTGCCAGTAGTCCTCGGGGAGGGGGAGGCTACGAGCAGTACTTC | CASSPRGGGGYEQYF
TRBJ1-1 | NA | TRBV18 | NA | TGTGCCAGCTCACTTGAATACATAACCACTGAAGCTTTCTTT | CASSLEYITTEAFF
TRBJ2-5 | NA | TRBV29-1 | NA | TGCAGCGTTTCCACTAGATTCGGGGAGACCCAGTACTTC | CSVSTRFGETQYF
TRBJ1-6 | NA | TRBV9 | TRBD1 | TGTGCCAGCAGCGACCTCGACAGGGTACCTTCACCCCTCCACTTT | CASSDLDRVPSPLHF
TRBJ2-7 | NA | TRBV25-1 | NA | TGTGCCAGCAGTGGTACCTACGAGCAGTACTTC | CASSGTYEQYF
TRBJ2-1 | NA | TRBV7-2 | NA | TGTGCCAGCAGCTTAGTTAATAAGGGGGAGCAGTTCTTC | CASSLVNKGEQFF
TRBJ1-4 | NA | TRBV4-3 | TRBD1 | TGCGCCAGCAGCCAAGAAGGGGGCAGGGCTATTAATGAAAAACTGTTTTTT | CASSQEGGRAINEKLFF
TRBJ2-1 | NA | TRBV5-1 | TRBD1 | TGCGCCAGCAGCTCCGGACAGGGAACTTTTAATGAGCAGTTCTTC | CASSSGQGTFNEQFF
TRBJ2-1 | NA | TRBV18 | TRBD2 | TGTGCCAGCTCACCAAGGGCGGGGGGGAATTACAATGAGCAGTTCTTC | CASSPRAGGNYNEQFF
TRBJ2-7 | NA | TRBV6-2/TRBV6-3 | NA | TGTGCCAGCAGTTACTTCCCTCCTCTCACCACGCTATCGGAGCAGTACTTC | CASSYFPPLTTLSEQYF
TRBJ2-5 | NA | TRBV19 | TRBD2 | TGTGCCAGTAGCCCGGCTAGCGGCACCCCGGCCCAGTACTTC | CASSPASGTPAQYF
TRBJ2-2 | once | TRBV7-8 | NA | TGTGCCAGCAGTCTCTCCAGGGCAGGGAGCACCGGGGAGCTGTTTTTT | CASSLSRAGSTGELFF
TRBJ2-5 | NA | TRBV5-1 | NA | TGCGCCAGCAGCTTGGCCGGGAAAACCCAAGAGACCCAGTACTTC | CASSLAGKTQETQYF
TRBJ2-7 | NA | TRBV19 | NA | TGTGCCAGTAGTATAGGGCTAGCCTCCTACGAGCAGTACTTC | CASSIGLASYEQYF
TRBJ2-7 | NA | TRBV3-1/TRBV3-2 | NA | TGTGCCAGCAGCCAGGTCGGACAACGGGGGGAGCAGTACTTC | CASSQVGQRGEQYF
TRBJ1-4 | NA | TRBV19 | NA | TGTGCCAGTAGCAAAGCCTACTCCGGGGCGCTTCAGGGGATCTTGACTAATGAAAAACTGTTTTTT | CASSKAYSGALQGILTNEKLFF
TRBJ2-2 | NA | TRBV5-4 | TRBD1 | TGTGCCAGCAGCTCGACAGGGGTTTCCACCGGGGAGCTGTTTTTT | CASSSTGVSTGELFF
TRBJ2-1 | NA | TRBV24-1 | NA | TGTGCCACCAGTGATTTTGGACTTCCGGAGCAGTTCTTC | CATSDFGLPEQFF
TRBJ2-5 | NA | TRBV20-1 | NA | TGCAGTGCTAGCCACCAAGAGACCCAGTACTTC | CSASHQETQYF